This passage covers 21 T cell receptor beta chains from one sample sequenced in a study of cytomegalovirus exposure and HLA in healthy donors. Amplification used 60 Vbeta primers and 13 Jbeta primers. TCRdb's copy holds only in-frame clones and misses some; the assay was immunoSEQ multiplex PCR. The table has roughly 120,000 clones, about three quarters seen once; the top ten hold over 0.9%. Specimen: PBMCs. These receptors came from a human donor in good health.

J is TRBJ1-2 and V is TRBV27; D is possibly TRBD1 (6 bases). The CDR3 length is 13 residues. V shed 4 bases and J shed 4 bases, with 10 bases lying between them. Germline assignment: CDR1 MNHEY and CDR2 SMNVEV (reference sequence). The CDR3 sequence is CASSSGTTYGYTF. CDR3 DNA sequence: TGTGCCAGCAGTTCCGGGACAACCTATGGCTACACCTTC.

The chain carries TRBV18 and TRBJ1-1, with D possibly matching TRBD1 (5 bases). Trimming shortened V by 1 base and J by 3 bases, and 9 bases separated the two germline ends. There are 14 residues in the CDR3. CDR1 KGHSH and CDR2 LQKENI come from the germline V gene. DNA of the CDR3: TGTGCCAGCTCACCACTGACAGTTTACACTGAAGCTTTCTTT. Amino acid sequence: CASSPLTVYTEAFF.

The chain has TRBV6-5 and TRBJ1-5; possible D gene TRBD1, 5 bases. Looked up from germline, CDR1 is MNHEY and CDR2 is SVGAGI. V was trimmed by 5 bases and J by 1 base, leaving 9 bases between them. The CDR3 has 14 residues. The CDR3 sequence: CASSIRQSNQPQHF. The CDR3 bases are TGTGCCAGCAGTATCAGACAGAGCAATCAGCCCCAGCATTTT.

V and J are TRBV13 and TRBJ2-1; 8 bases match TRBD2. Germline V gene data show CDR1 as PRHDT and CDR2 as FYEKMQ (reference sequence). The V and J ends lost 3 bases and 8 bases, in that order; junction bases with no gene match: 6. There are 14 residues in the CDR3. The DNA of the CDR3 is TGTGCCAGCAGCTTTGGGACTAGTTATTATGAGCAGTTCTTC. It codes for CASSFGTSYYEQFF.

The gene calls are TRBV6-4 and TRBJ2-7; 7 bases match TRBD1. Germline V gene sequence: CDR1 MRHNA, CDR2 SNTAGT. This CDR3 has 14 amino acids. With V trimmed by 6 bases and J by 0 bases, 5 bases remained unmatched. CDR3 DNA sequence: TGTGCCAGCAGCCAGACAGGGAACTCCTACGAGCAGTACTTC. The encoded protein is CASSQTGNSYEQYF.

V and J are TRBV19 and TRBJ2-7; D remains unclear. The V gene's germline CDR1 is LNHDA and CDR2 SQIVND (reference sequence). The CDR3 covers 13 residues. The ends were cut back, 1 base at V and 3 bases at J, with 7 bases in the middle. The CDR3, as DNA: TGTGCCAGTAGTATAGCGTCTAACTACGAGCAGTACTTC. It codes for CASSIASNYEQYF.

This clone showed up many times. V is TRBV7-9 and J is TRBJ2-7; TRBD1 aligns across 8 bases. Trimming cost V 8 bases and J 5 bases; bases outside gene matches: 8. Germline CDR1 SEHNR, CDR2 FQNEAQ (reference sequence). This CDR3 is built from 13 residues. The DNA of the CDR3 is TGTGCCAGCGCTCAGGGGGCGCGCAACGAGCAGTACTTC. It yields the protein CASAQGARNEQYF.

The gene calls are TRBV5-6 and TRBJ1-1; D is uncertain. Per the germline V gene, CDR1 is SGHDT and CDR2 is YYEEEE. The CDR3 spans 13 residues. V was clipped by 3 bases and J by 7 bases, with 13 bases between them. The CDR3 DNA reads TGTGCCAGCAGCTCCCTAGATTTACGTGAAGCTTTCTTT. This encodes CASSSLDLREAFF.

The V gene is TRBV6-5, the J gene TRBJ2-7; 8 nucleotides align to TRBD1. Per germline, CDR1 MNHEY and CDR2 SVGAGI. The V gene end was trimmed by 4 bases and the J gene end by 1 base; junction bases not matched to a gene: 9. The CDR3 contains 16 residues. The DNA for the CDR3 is TGTGCCAGCAGTTTCTACCCAGGGGGCGAGTCCTACGAGCAGTACTTC. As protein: CASSFYPGGESYEQYF.

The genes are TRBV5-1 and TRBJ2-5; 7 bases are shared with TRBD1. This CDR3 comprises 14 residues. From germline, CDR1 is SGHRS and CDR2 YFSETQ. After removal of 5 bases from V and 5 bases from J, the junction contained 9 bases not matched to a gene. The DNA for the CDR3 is TGCGCCAGCAGGACAGGGACCAGTGGGGAGACCCAGTACTTC. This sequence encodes CASRTGTSGETQYF.

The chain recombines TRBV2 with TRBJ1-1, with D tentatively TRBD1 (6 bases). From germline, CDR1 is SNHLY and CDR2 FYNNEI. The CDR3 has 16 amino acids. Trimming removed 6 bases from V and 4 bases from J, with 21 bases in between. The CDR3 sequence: CASSQEGGLGFTEAFF. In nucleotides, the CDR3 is TGTGCCAGCAGCCAGGAGGGGGGGCTAGGGTTCACTGAAGCTTTCTTT. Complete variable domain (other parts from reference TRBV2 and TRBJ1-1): EPEVTQTPSHQVTQMGQEVILRCVPISNHLYFYWYRQILGQKVEFLVSFYNNEISEKSEIFDDQFSVERPDGSNFTLKIRSTKLEDSAMYFCASSQEGGLGFTEAFFGQGTRLTVV.

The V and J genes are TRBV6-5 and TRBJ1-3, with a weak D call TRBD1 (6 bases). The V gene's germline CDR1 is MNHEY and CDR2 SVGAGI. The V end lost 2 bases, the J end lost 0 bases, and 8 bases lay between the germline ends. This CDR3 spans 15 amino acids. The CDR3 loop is CASSYAGDSGNTIYF. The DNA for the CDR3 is TGTGCCAGCAGTTACGCAGGGGACTCTGGAAACACCATATATTTT.

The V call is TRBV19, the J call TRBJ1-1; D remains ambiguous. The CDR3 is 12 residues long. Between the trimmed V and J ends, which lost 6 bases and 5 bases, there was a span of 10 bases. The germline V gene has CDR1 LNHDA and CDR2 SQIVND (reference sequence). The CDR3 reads CASRGGRTEAFF. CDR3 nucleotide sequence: TGTGCCAGTAGGGGAGGGCGGACTGAAGCTTTCTTT.

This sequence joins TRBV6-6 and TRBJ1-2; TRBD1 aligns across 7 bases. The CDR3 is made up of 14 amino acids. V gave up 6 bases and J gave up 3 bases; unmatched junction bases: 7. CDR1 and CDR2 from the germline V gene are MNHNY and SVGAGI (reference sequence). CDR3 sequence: CASSPGGGHYGYTF. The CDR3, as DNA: TGTGCCAGCAGCCCAGGGGGAGGCCACTATGGCTACACCTTC.

The CDR3 reads CASSPGGQAYNEQFF. The CDR3 coding sequence is TGTGCCAGCAGCCCGGGGGGCCAAGCCTACAATGAGCAGTTCTTC. This sequence joins TRBV7-2 and TRBJ2-1; possible D gene TRBD2, 7 bases. The CDR3 has 15 residues. Trimming stripped 5 bases from V and 2 bases from J, with 13 bases between. Germline CDR1 SGHTA, CDR2 FQGNSA.

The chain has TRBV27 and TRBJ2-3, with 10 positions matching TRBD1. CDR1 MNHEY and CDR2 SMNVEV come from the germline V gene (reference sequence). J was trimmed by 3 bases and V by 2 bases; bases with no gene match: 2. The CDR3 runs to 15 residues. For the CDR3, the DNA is TGTGCCAGCAGTTTAAGGACAGGGGGAACAGATACGCAGTATTTT. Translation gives CASSLRTGGTDTQYF.

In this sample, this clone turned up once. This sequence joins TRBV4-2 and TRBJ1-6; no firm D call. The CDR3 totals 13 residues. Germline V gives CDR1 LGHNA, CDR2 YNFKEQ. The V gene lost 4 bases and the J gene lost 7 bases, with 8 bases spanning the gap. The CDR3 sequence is CASSRVENSPLHF. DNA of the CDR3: TGTGCCAGCAGCCGCGTGGAGAATTCACCCCTCCACTTT.

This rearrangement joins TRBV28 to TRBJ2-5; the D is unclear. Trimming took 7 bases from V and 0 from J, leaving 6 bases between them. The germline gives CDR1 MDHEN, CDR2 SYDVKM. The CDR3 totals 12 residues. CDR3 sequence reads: CASTGYQETQYF. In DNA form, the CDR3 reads TGTGCCAGCACCGGGTACCAAGAGACCCAGTACTTC.

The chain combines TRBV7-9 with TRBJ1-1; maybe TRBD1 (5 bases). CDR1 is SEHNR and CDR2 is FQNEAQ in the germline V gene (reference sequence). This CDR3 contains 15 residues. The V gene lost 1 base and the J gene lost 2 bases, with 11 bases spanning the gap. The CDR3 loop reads CASSLGGGGNTEAFF. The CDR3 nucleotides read TGTGCCAGCAGCTTAGGGGGGGGAGGAAACACTGAAGCTTTCTTT.

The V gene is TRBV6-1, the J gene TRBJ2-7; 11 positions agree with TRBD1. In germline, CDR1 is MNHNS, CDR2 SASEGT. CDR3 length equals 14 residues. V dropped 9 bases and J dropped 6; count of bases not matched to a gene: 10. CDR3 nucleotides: TGTGCCAGTTCCATGGACAGGGGGCACGGCGAGCAGTACTTC. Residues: CASSMDRGHGEQYF.

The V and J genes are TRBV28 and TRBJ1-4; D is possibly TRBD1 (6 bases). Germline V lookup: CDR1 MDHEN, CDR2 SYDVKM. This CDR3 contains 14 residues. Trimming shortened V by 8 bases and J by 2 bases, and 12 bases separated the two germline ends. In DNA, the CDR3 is TGTGCCAGCGAGGGGGGGGGCACTAATGAAAAACTGTTTTTT. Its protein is CASEGGGTNEKLFF.